This T cell receptor (beta chain) was sequenced for a study of T cell changes during pregnancy in multiple sclerosis. CDR1 and CDR2 from the germline V gene are SGDLS and YYNGEE. Trimming removed 2 bases from V and 6 bases from J, with 21 bases in between. The CDR3 is made up of 17 amino acids. The table came from immunoSEQ multiplex PCR; TCRdb's copy has only in-frame clones and leaves some out. The repertoire holds about 100,000 clones, with about 90% as singletons. The chain links TRBV9 to TRBJ2-1; possible D gene TRBD2, 6 bases. Sequencing used peripheral blood, obtained in the second trimester of pregnancy. The TCR sequence derives from a female donor with multiple sclerosis, enrolled in a pregnancy study. CDR3 residues: CASSVAPSDLRGNEQFF. The CDR3 DNA follows: TGTGCCAGCAGCGTGGCCCCTAGCGATCTCCGGGGCAATGAGCAGTTCTTC.